These T cell receptor beta chains were read from a single sample in a study of T cells in localized non-small cell lung cancer. Profiled with immunoSEQ multiplex PCR; TCRdb holds only in-frame clones, not every one. The sample carries roughly 90,000 clones, approximately 91% recorded once. Sample: PBMCs, taken before any cancer treatment. The receptors stem from a woman aged 35 to 70 with stage II squamous cell lung carcinoma. Each CDR3 is given with its conserved first and last residue. The order of the fields is CDR3 length, V gene, CDR3 protein.

14 TRBV6-1 CASSEGGIAYEQYF
13 TRBV2 CASHSRVNQPQHF
14 TRBV4-1 CASSQVPGTDGYTF
16 TRBV18 CASSPGTGSAKNIQYF
15 TRBV5-4 CASSRGGSNTGELFF
14 TRBV27 CASSFSTGVYGYTF
16 TRBV6-1 CASSERQGIAKNIQYF
15 TRBV5-1 CASSLDPALRDGYTF
13 TRBV27 CASNTRGSYEQYF
12 TRBV29-1 CSLGPRTDTQYF
14 TRBV29-1 CSVGLAVNTGELFF
19 TRBV5-1 CASSTNPLWYRGFLYEQYF
11 TRBV5-1 CASRAGYEQYF